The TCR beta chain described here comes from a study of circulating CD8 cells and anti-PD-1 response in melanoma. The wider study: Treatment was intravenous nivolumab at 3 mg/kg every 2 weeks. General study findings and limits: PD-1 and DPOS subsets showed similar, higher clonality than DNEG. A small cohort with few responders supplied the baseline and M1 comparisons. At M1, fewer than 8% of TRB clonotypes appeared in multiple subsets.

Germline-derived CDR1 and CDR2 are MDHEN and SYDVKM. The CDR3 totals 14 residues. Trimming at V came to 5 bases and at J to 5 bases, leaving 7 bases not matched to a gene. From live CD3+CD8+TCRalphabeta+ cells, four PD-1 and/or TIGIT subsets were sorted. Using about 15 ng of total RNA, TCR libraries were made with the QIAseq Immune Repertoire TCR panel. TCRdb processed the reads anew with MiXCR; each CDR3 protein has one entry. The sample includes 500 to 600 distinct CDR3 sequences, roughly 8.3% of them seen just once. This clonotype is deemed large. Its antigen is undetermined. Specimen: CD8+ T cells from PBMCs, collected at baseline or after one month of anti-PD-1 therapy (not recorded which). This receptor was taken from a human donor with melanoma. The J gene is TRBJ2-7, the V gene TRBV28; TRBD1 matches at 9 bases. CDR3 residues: CASSLPGTGNEQYF. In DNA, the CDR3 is TGTGCCAGCAGTCTCCCCGGGACAGGGAACGAGCAGTACTTC.